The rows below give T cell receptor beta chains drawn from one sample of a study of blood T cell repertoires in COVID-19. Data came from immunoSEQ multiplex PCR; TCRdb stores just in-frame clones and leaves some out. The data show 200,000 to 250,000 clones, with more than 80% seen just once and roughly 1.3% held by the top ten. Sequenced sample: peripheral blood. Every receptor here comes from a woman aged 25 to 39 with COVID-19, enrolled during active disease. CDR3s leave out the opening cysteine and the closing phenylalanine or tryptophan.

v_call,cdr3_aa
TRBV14,ASSRQQPGEQY
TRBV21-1,ASSKKSRAPWGGTDTQY
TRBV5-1,ASSLDPLPAPTEAF
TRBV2,ASLLAGETGELF
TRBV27,ASSSLGTQNQETQY
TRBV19,ASRPRITDTQY
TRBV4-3,ASSLRDRDYEQY
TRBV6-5,ASSYLNEQF
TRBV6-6,ASSLSGRTGELF
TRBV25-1,ASETGPEQF
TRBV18,ASSRTGGSNQPQH
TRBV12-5,ASGLVLSGEGTGELF
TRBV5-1,ASSLAIAGGPGDTQY
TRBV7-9,ASREGRHNEQF
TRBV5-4,ASNSDSGGARETQY
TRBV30,AWRSTLSGEQF
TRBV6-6,ASTPPDRLEAF
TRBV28,ASSSLITGTYNEKLF
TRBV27,ASSLTPPGQGFYEQY
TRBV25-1,ASSESPSGTSSYNEQF
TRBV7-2,ASSPSRNRGTGELF
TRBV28,ASRPHRTGDYNEQF
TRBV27,ASRDRNNSPLH
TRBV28,ASSLYGGAKNIQY
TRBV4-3,ASSQEGRGMYNEQF
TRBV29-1,SVRTSGDHEQF
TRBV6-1,ASSERGRANTEAF
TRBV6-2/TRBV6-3,ASSYGQLAGVTDTQY
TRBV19,ASSIVPGLAHNEQF
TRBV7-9,ASSPRQGREGDTEAF
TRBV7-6,ASSPDRGRRRQETQY
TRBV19,ASTGGQGSNQPQH
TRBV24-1,ATSDLGTGGTDTQY
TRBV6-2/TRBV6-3,ASSNRLPNYGYT
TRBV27,ASSKDRGDYGYT
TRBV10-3,ATISDRPRDAFYGYT
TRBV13,ASSPPGTGKDTQY
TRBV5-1,ASGLQRIDEQF
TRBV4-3,ASSQAGGGNTGELF
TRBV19,ASSIIGQGTGNTIY
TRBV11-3,ASSPTGLAYNEQF
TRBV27,ASRTRGTEAF
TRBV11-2,ASGLQGYYGYT